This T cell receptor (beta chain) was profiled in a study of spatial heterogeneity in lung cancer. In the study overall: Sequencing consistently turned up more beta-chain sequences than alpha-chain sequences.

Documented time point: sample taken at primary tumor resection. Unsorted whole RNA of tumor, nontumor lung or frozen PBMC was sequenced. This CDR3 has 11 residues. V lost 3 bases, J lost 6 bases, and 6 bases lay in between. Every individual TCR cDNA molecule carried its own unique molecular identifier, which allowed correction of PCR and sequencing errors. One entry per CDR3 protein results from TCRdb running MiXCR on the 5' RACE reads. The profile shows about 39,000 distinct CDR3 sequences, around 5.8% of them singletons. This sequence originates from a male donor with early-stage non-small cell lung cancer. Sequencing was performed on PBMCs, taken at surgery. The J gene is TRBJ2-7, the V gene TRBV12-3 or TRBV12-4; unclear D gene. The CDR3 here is CASSFRGEQYF. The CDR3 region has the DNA TGTGCCAGCAGTTTCAGAGGCGAGCAGTACTTC.